The clone carrying this T cell receptor beta chain was seen a few times. Libraries were prepared by immunoSEQ multiplex PCR; TCRdb keeps only in-frame clonotypes and omits some of them. The sample has over 45,000 clones, 80% to 90% seen once. The data were obtained in a study of T cell changes during pregnancy in multiple sclerosis. Trimming took off 1 base at V and 4 bases at J, with 13 bases between the two ends. Germline lookup yields CDR1 LNHDA and CDR2 SQIVND (reference sequence). The CDR3 has 15 residues. The sample was CD4+ T cells from peripheral blood mononuclear cells, taken in the second trimester of pregnancy. This TCR derives from a female donor with multiple sclerosis, enrolled in a pregnancy study. This rearrangement joins TRBV19 to TRBJ1-1; D gene uncertain. The CDR3 is CASSIVGRRGTEAFF. CDR3 sequence (DNA): TGTGCCAGTAGTATAGTAGGACGGCGGGGCACTGAAGCTTTCTTT. Supplemented by reference TRBV19 and TRBJ1-1, the full variable domain reads DGGITQSPKYLFRKEGQNVTLSCEQNLNHDAMYWYRQDPGQGLRLIYYSQIVNDFQKGDIAEGYSVSREKKESFPLTVTSAQKNPTAFYLCASSIVGRRGTEAFFGQGTRLTVV.